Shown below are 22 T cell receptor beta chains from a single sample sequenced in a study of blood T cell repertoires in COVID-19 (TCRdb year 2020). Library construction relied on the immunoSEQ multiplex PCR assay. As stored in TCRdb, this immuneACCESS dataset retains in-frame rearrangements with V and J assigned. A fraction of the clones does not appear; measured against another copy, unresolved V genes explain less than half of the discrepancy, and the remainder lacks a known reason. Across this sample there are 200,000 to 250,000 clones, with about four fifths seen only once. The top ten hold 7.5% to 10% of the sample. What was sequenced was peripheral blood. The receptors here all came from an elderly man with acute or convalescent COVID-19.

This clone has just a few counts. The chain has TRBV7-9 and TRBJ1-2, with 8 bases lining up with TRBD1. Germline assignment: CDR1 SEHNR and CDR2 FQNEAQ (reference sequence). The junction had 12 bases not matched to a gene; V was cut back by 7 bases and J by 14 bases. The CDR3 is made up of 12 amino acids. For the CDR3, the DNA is TGTGCCAGCACCCTTCGCGAACAGGGGGTGACCTTC. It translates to CASTLREQGVTF.

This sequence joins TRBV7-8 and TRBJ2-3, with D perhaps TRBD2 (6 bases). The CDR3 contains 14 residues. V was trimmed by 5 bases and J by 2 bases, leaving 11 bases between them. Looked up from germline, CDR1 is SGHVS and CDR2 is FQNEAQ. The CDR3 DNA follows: TGTGCCAGCAGCCATAGGACTAACACAGATACGCAGTATTTT. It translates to CASSHRTNTDTQYF.

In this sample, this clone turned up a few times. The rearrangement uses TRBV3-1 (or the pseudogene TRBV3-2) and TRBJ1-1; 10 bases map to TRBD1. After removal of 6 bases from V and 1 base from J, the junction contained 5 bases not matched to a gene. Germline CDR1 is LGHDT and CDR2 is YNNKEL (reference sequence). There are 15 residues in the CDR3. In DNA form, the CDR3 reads TGTGCCAGCAGAAAGGGGGACAGGGGGAACACTGAAGCTTTCTTT. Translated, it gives CASRKGDRGNTEAFF.

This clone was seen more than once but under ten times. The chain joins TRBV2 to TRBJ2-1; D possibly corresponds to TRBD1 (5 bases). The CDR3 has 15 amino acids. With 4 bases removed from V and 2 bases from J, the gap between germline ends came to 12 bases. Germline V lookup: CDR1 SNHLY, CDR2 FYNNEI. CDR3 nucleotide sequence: TGTGCCAGCAGTGGGGGCTATCAGGCCTACAATGAGCAGTTCTTC. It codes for CASSGGYQAYNEQFF.

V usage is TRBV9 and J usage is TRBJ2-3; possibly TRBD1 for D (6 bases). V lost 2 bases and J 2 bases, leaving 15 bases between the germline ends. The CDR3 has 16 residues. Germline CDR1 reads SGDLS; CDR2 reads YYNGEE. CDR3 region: CASSVAAGANTDTQYF. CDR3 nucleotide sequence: TGTGCCAGCAGCGTTGCCGCAGGGGCGAACACAGATACGCAGTATTTT.

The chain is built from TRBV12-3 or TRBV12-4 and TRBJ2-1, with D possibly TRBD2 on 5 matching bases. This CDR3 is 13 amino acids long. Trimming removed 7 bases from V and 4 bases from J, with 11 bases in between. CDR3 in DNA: TGTGCCAGCACCCGGACTGTTTACAATGAGCAGTTCTTC. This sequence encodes CASTRTVYNEQFF.

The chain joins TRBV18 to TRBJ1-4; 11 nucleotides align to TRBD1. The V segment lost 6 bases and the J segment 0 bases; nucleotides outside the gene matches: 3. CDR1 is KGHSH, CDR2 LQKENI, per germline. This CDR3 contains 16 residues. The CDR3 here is CASSLGQGATNEKLFF. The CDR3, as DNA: TGTGCCAGCTCCCTGGGACAGGGGGCAACTAATGAAAAACTGTTTTTT.

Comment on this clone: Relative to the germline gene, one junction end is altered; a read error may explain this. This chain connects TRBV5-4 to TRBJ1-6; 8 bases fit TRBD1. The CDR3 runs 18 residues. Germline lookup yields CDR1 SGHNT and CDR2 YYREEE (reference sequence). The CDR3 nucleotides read TGTGCCAGCACCTTGGGAATGGGGCCCAGGGGGCGTCATTCACCCCTCCACTTT. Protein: CASTLGMGPRGRHSPLHF. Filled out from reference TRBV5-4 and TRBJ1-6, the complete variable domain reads ETGVTQSPTHLIKTRGQQVTLRCSSQSGHNTVSWYQQALGQGPQFIFQYYREEENGRGNFPPRFSGLQFPNYSSELNVNALELDDSALYLCASTLGMGPRGRHSPLHFGNGTRLTVT.

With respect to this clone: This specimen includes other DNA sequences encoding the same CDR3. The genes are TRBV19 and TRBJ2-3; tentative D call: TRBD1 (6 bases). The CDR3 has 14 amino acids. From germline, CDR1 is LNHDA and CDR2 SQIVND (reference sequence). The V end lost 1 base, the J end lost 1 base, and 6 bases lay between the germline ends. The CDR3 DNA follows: TGTGCCAGTAGTATAGGACAGGGCACAGATACGCAGTATTTT. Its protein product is CASSIGQGTDTQYF.

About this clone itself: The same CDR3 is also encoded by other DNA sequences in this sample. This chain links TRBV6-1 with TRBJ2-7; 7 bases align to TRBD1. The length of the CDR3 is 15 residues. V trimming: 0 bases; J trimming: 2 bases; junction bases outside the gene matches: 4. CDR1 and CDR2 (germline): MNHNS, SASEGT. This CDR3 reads CASSEAGTVTYEQYF. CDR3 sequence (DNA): TGTGCCAGCAGTGAAGCCGGGACAGTGACCTACGAGCAGTACTTC.

CDR3 sequence: CASSLRDREGYTF. The CDR3 coding sequence is TGTGCCAGCAGCTTAAGGGACAGGGAAGGCTACACCTTC. The J gene is TRBJ1-2, the V gene TRBV7-9; 9 nucleotides agree with TRBD1. Unmatched junction bases numbered 3, after V lost 2 bases and J lost 8 bases. The V gene's germline CDR1 is SEHNR and CDR2 FQNEAQ (reference sequence). The CDR3 totals 13 residues.

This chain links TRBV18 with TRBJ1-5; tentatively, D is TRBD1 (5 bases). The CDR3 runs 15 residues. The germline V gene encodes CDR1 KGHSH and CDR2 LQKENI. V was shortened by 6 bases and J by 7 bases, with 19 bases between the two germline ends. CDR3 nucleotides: TGTGCCAGCTCCGCACTAAGGCTTGGGGGGCAGCCCCAGCATTTT. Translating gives CASSALRLGGQPQHF.

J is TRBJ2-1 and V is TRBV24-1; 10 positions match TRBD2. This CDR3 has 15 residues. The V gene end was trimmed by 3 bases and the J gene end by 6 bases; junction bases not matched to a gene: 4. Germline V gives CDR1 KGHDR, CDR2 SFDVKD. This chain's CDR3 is CATSDESGRANEQFF. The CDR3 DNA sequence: TGTGCCACCAGTGATGAAAGCGGGAGGGCCAATGAGCAGTTCTTC.

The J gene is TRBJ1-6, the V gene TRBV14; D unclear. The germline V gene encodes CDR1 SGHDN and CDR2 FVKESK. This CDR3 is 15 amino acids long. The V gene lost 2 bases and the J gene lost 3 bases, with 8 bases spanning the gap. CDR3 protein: CASSQNGVYNSPLHF. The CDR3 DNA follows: TGTGCCAGCAGCCAAAACGGGGTCTATAATTCACCCCTCCACTTT.

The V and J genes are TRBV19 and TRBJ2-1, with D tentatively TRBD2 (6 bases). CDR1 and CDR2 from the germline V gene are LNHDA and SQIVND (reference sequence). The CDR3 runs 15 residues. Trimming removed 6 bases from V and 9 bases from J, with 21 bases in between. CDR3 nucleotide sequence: TGTGCCAGTAGGACGGGTTACTGGGAGGTCAGTGAGCAGTTCTTC. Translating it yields CASRTGYWEVSEQFF.

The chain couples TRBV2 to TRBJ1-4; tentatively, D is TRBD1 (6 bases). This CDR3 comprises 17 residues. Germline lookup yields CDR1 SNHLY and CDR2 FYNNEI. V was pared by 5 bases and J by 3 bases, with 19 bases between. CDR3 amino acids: CASSRRGGRLSNEKLFF. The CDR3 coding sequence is TGTGCCAGCAGTAGAAGGGGGGGACGTTTGTCTAATGAAAAACTGTTTTTT.

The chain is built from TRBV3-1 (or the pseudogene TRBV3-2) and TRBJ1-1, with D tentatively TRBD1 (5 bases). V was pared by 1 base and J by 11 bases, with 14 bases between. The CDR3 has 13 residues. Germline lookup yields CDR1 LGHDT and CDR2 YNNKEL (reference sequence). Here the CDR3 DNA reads TGTGCCAGCAGCCAAGCAGCTCAGGGAGGCGCTTTCTTT. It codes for CASSQAAQGGAFF.

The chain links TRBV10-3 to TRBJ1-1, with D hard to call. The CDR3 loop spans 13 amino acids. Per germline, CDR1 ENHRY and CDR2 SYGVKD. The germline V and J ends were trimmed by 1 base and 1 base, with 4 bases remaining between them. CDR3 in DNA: TGTGCCATCAGTGAGTTTAAGAACACTGAAGCTTTCTTT. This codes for CAISEFKNTEAFF.

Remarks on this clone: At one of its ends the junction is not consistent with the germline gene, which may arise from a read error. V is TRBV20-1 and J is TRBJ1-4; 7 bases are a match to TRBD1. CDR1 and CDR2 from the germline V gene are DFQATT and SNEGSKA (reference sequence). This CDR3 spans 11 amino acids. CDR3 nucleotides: TGCAGTGCTAGAGTGTCCGGGACAGACCGTTTT. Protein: CSARVSGTDRF.

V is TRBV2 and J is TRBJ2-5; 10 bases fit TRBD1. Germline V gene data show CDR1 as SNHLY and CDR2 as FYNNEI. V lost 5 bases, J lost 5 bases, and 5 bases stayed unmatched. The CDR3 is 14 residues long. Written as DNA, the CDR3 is TGTGCCAGCAGTCCGGACAGGGGGTACGAGACCCAGTACTTC. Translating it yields CASSPDRGYETQYF.

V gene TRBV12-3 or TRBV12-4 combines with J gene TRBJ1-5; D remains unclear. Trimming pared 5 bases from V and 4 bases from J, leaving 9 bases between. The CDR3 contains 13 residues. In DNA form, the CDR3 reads TGTGCCAGCAGTCACGCGGGAAATCAGCCCCAGCATTTT. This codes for CASSHAGNQPQHF.

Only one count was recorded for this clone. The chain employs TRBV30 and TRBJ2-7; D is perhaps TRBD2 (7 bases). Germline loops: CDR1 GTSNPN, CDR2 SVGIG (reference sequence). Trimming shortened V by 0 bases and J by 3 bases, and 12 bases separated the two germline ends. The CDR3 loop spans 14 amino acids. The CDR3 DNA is TGTGCCTGGAGTGTACGCGGGGGCTACTACGAGCAGTACTTC. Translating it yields CAWSVRGGYYEQYF.